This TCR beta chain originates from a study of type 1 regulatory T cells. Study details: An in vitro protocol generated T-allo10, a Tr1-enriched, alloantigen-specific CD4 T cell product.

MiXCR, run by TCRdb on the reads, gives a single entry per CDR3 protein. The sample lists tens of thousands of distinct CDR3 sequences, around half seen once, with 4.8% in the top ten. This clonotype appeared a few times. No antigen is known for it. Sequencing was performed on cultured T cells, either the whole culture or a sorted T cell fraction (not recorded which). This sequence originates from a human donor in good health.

This CDR3 is CATSGGFGMRTGELFF. DNA of the CDR3: TGTGCCACCAGTGGTGGTTTTGGGATGCGCACCGGGGAGCTGTTTTTT. The chain is built from TRBV24-1 and TRBJ2-2; no firm D call. Germline CDR1 KGHDR, CDR2 SFDVKD. Trimming stripped 5 bases from V and 4 bases from J, with 16 bases between. The CDR3 has 16 amino acids.